A single sample gave rise to the 21 T cell receptor beta chains below, sequenced in a study of lymphopenia after photon versus proton radiotherapy. Repertoires were generated with immunoSEQ multiplex PCR, while TCRdb's copy carries only in-frame clones and drops some. The table records 77,000 or so clones, 80% to 90% of them present only once. The material was peripheral blood, obtained from a patient treated with proton-based radiotherapy. These receptors were taken from a man in his sixties with pancreatic cancer.

The genes are TRBV30 and TRBJ1-2; TRBD1 is a possible D gene (5 bases). Germline loops: CDR1 GTSNPN, CDR2 SVGIG (reference sequence). There are 12 residues in the CDR3. V shed 3 bases and J shed 6 bases, with 11 bases lying between them. The CDR3 region has the DNA TGTGCCTGGAGAAGGGGCAGGGATGGCTACACCTTC. This gives the protein CAWRRGRDGYTF. Full variable domain (outside the CDR3, taken from reference TRBV30 and TRBJ1-2): SQTIHQWPATLVQPVGSPLSLECTVEGTSNPNLYWYRQAAGRGLQLLFYSVGIGQISSEVPQNLSASRPQDRQFILSSKKLLLSDSGFYLCAWRRGRDGYTFGSGTRLTVV.

The genes are TRBV11-2 and TRBJ2-7; D uncertain. The germline CDR1 and CDR2 sequences are SGHAT and FQNNGV. V dropped 5 bases and J dropped 4 bases, with 9 bases sitting between them. This CDR3 contains 12 residues. CDR3 residues: CASSGSRYEQYF. In nucleotides, the CDR3 is TGTGCCAGCAGCGGGTCCCGATACGAGCAGTACTTC.

To note about this clone: The junction departs from the called germline gene at one end, perhaps through a read error. The chain is built from TRBV19 and TRBJ2-2, with 10 bases that match TRBD1. The V gene's germline CDR1 is LNHDA and CDR2 SQIVND (reference sequence). The CDR3 is 14 residues long. The CDR3 region is CASSIDRGPGELFF. CDR3 bases: TGTGCCAGTAGCATAGACAGGGGGCCCGGGGAGCTGTTTTTT. Variable domain in full (rest from reference TRBV19 and TRBJ2-2): DGGITQSPKYLFRKEGQNVTLSCEQNLNHDAMYWYRQDPGQGLRLIYYSQIVNDFQKGDIAEGYSVSREKKESFPLTVTSAQKNPTAFYLCASSIDRGPGELFFGEGSRLTVL.

This chain connects TRBV6-5 to TRBJ2-5; 7 bases map to TRBD1. Germline lookup yields CDR1 MNHEY and CDR2 SVGAGI. CDR3 length: 13 amino acids. Germline trimming cut 8 bases from V and 0 bases from J; bases unmatched to any gene: 3. The CDR3 loop is CASGGQYQETQYF. CDR3 sequence (DNA): TGTGCCAGCGGGGGACAGTACCAAGAGACCCAGTACTTC.

CDR3 residues: CASSQQPGSTDTQYF. CDR3 in DNA: TGTGCCAGCAGCCAACAACCAGGGAGCACAGATACGCAGTATTTT. The chain combines TRBV14 with TRBJ2-3; TRBD1 is a possible D gene (5 bases). Germline CDR1 and CDR2: SGHDN and FVKESK. This CDR3 is built from 15 residues. V gave up 2 bases and J gave up 0 bases, with 9 bases separating them.

The chain carries TRBV18 and TRBJ2-3; D is perhaps TRBD1 or TRBD2 (5 bases each). The CDR3 is 15 amino acids. Trimming shortened V by 3 bases and J by 8 bases, and 18 bases separated the two germline ends. Germline lookup yields CDR1 KGHSH and CDR2 LQKENI. For the CDR3, the DNA is TGTGCCAGCTCACCTCGGGGAGAGGGGCGTGGTACGCAGTATTTT. Protein: CASSPRGEGRGTQYF.

The gene calls are TRBV9 and TRBJ2-2, with D uncertain. Germline V CDR1 and CDR2: SGDLS, YYNGEE. V lost 0 bases and J 4 bases, leaving 13 bases between the germline ends. CDR3 length: 16 residues. DNA for the CDR3: TGTGCCAGCAGCGTAGCTCCCGACGGAGCCACCGGGGAGCTGTTTTTT. Protein sequence: CASSVAPDGATGELFF.

The rearrangement joins TRBV7-2 to TRBJ2-7; D gene ambiguous. The length of the CDR3 is 12 residues. Germline lookup yields CDR1 SGHTA and CDR2 FQGNSA. Trimming cost V 5 bases and J 1 base, with 6 bases left between them. CDR3 bases: TGTGCCAGCAGCAGGTATTCCTACGAGCAGTACTTC. This translates into CASSRYSYEQYF.

V is TRBV5-6 and J is TRBJ2-1, with D tentatively TRBD2 (5 bases). The V end lost 1 base, the J end lost 4 bases, and 15 bases lay between the germline ends. The CDR3 is 16 amino acids. From germline, CDR1 is SGHDT and CDR2 YYEEEE. The CDR3 region is CASSLQELGGYNEQFF. As DNA, the CDR3 is TGTGCCAGCAGCTTGCAGGAACTAGGAGGATACAATGAGCAGTTCTTC.

This sequence joins TRBV28 and TRBJ1-5, with TRBD1 as a possible D gene (5 bases). The CDR3 is 14 amino acids. Germline CDR1 reads MDHEN; CDR2 reads SYDVKM. Trimming took off 3 bases at V and 8 bases at J, with 14 bases between the two ends. This chain's CDR3 is CASSLGDGREPQHF. CDR3 DNA sequence: TGTGCCAGCAGTTTGGGGGACGGGAGGGAGCCCCAGCATTTT.

The CDR3 region has the DNA TGTGCCAGCAGCTTGGACGGTAACTATGGCTACACCTTC. Protein product: CASSLDGNYGYTF. The genes are TRBV7-3 and TRBJ1-2; D unresolved. Germline CDR1 is SGHTA and CDR2 is FQGTGA. The CDR3 has 13 amino acids. Deletions cut 3 bases from V and 1 base from J, with 6 bases between.

The rearrangement joins TRBV28 to TRBJ2-7; D gene unclear. The CDR3 consists of 11 residues. CDR1 and CDR2 (germline): MDHEN, SYDVKM. Trimming stripped 5 bases from V and 2 bases from J, with 4 bases between. CDR3: CASSQPYEQYF. CDR3 in DNA: TGTGCCAGCAGTCAACCCTACGAGCAGTACTTC.

The V and J genes are TRBV28 and TRBJ2-7; no firm D call. The CDR3 length is 12 residues. With 6 bases removed from V and 2 bases from J, the gap between germline ends came to 8 bases. Germline-derived CDR1 and CDR2 are MDHEN and SYDVKM. The CDR3 nucleotides read TGTGCCAGCAGACGGACGACCTACGAGCAGTACTTC. It yields the protein CASRRTTYEQYF.

This sequence joins TRBV2 and TRBJ1-1; the D is unclear. Trimming shortened V by 0 bases and J by 9 bases, and 14 bases separated the two germline ends. Germline lookup yields CDR1 SNHLY and CDR2 FYNNEI. The CDR3 consists of 14 residues. The CDR3 protein is CASSEAAGSGKAFF. The DNA for the CDR3 is TGTGCCAGCAGTGAAGCGGCAGGTTCAGGTAAAGCTTTCTTT. Complete variable domain (other parts from reference TRBV2 and TRBJ1-1): EPEVTQTPSHQVTQMGQEVILRCVPISNHLYFYWYRQILGQKVEFLVSFYNNEISEKSEIFDDQFSVERPDGSNFTLKIRSTKLEDSAMYFCASSEAAGSGKAFFGQGTRLTVV.

This sequence joins TRBV5-5 and TRBJ1-2; D gene unclear. Germline assignment: CDR1 SGHKS and CDR2 YYEKEE (reference sequence). The CDR3 sequence is 19 residues long. The ends were cut back, 4 bases at V and 0 bases at J, with 25 bases in the middle. CDR3 sequence (DNA): TGTGCCAGCAGCATCCATTTTGGGATTGGTCGAGATTCTAACTATGGCTACACCTTC. Translating gives CASSIHFGIGRDSNYGYTF.

The V gene is TRBV28, the J gene TRBJ1-2; the D is unclear. CDR3 length: 15 residues. Germline CDR1 and CDR2: MDHEN and SYDVKM. Trimming pared 5 bases from V and 5 bases from J, leaving 18 bases between. CDR3 nucleotide sequence: TGTGCCAGCAGTCTCCCCAACAACTGGATTTATGGCTACACCTTC. It encodes CASSLPNNWIYGYTF.

The rearrangement joins TRBV11-2 to TRBJ2-3; 10 positions agree with TRBD2. Per the germline V gene, CDR1 is SGHAT and CDR2 is FQNNGV. The ends lost 5 bases at V and 0 bases at J; junction bases unmatched: 5. This CDR3 is built from 16 residues. CDR3 sequence: CASSRLAGASTDTQYF. DNA for the CDR3: TGTGCCAGCAGCCGCCTAGCGGGAGCTAGCACAGATACGCAGTATTTT.

The rearrangement links TRBV7-8 to TRBJ2-7; 7 nucleotides align to TRBD2. The CDR3 is 15 residues long. After removal of 5 bases from V and 0 bases from J, the junction contained 7 bases not matched to a gene. Germline values: CDR1 SGHVS, CDR2 FQNEAQ. As DNA, the CDR3 is TGTGCCAGCAGCGCGTTGGGGGGGTTCTCCTACGAGCAGTACTTC. This gives the protein CASSALGGFSYEQYF.

This chain links TRBV7-6 with TRBJ2-4, with D unclear. This CDR3 region has 16 residues. Trimming stripped 5 bases from V and 1 base from J, with 15 bases between. Germline V gene data show CDR1 as SGHVS and CDR2 as FNYEAQ. The CDR3 region is CASSPTSPGAKNIQYF. CDR3 sequence (DNA): TGTGCCAGCAGCCCGACCTCCCCCGGGGCCAAAAACATTCAGTACTTC.

This clone appeared a single time. The chain links TRBV11-3 to TRBJ2-7; TRBD2 agrees at 14 bases. Germline CDR1 reads SGHNT; CDR2 reads YENEEA. The CDR3 loop spans 19 amino acids. Losses at the gene ends were 2 bases for V and 6 bases for J; bases not matched to a gene: 15. The CDR3 DNA reads TGTGCCAGCAGCTTACCAGGAGGACTAGCGGGAGGTTCGTGGGTCGAGCAGTACTTC. Encoded protein: CASSLPGGLAGGSWVEQYF.

J is TRBJ2-5 and V is TRBV9; possibly TRBD1 for D (6 bases). Trimming removed 4 bases from V and 1 base from J, with 17 bases in between. The CDR3 spans 16 residues. Germline loops: CDR1 SGDLS, CDR2 YYNGEE. CDR3 sequence: CASSIRSGAGQETQYF. The CDR3 region has the DNA TGTGCCAGCAGCATTCGGTCAGGGGCGGGCCAAGAGACCCAGTACTTC.